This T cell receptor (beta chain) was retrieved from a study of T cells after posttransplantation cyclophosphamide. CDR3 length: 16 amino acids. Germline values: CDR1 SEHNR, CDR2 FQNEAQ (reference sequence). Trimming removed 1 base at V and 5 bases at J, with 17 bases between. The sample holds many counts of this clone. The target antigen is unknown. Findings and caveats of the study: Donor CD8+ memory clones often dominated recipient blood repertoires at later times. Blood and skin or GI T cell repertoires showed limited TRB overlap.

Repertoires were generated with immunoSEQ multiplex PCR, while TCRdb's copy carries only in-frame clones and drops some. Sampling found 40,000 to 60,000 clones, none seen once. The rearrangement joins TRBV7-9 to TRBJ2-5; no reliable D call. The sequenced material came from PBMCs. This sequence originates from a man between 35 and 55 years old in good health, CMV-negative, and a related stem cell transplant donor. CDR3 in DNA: TGTGCCAGCAGCTTAGGCAACTTGAGCCCTCGGGAGACCCAGTACTTC. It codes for CASSLGNLSPRETQYF.